This T cell receptor beta chain is drawn from a study of T cell responses to AZD1222 COVID-19 vaccine. Concerning this clone itself: What it binds is not known.

The data were produced by immunoSEQ multiplex PCR, yet TCRdb's version contains in-frame clones alone and is incomplete. The data contain approximately 100,000 clones, about 88% of them seen just once; the ten biggest clones take up around a sixth. Study-wide points: None of the repertoires were sampled until the peak T cell response had passed.

This CDR3 region has 13 residues. Trimming cost V 2 bases and J 6 bases, with 11 bases left between them. The germline V gene encodes CDR1 SGHRS and CDR2 YFSETQ. The starting material was peripheral blood, obtained on day 0 of AZD1222 vaccination. The TCR sequence derives from an adult in good health. The chain is built from TRBV5-1 and TRBJ1-2, with a possible D match to TRBD1 (6 bases). CDR3 amino acids: CASSFGTLDGYTF. The DNA of the CDR3 is TGCGCCAGCAGCTTTGGGACACTCGATGGCTACACCTTC.